The 16 T cell receptor beta chains in this list originate from one sample, sequenced in a study of TET2 disruption in CD19-targeted CAR T cells. The treatment: autologous CTL019 cells: CD19 CAR with 4-1BB and CD3 zeta domains. Their recognized antigens are unknown. The table came from immunoSEQ multiplex PCR; TCRdb's copy has only in-frame clones and leaves some out. Its listing shows 25,000 to 30,000 clones. The sample was CD8- CAR+ T cells sorted from cultured blood T cells, taken for CD19 CAR T cell therapy. Subset here: CD8-negative CAR-positive T cells from the infusion product. All receptors come from a man between 65 and 79 years old with chronic lymphocytic leukemia.

Turning to this clone: The read terminates 3 residues before the CDR3 end, so the remaining end is supplied by the germline J gene. This rearrangement joins TRBV28 to TRBJ2-6; no clear D. Trimming took off 4 bases at V and 0 bases at J, with 7 bases between the two ends. CDR3 length: 15 amino acids. The germline V gene encodes CDR1 MDHEN and CDR2 SYDVKM. The DNA read from the CDR3 is TGTGCCAGCAGTTCTGGCAACTCTGGGGCCAACGTC. It translates to CASSSGNSGANV. The complete CDR3 sequence is CASSSGNSGANVLTF. Combining the CDR3 with reference TRBV28 and TRBJ2-6 gives the whole variable domain DVKVTQSSRYLVKRTGEKVFLECVQDMDHENMFWYRQDPGLGLRLIYFSYDVKMKEKGDIPEGYSVSREKKERFSLILESASTNQTSMYLCASSSGNSGANVLTFGAGSRLTVL.

The sequenced CDR3 bases are TGTGCCAGCAGCTTGGACAGGCAGGGC. This gives the protein CASSLDRQG. The complete CDR3 reads CASSLDRQGYTF. The genes are TRBV5-4 and TRBJ1-2, with D possibly being TRBD1 (5 bases). The CDR3 end falls 3 residues outside the read, so it is completed with the germline J gene. Germline CDR1 reads SGHNT; CDR2 reads YYREEE (reference sequence). This CDR3 spans 12 amino acids.

The covered CDR3 bases are TGTGCCAGCAGCTTAGTGCACGGGGGCGGGGGCCTGTACAATGAC. It encodes CASSLVHGGGGLYND. The complete CDR3 reads CASSLVHGGGGLYNDYTF. This chain joins TRBV7-6 and TRBJ1-2; maybe TRBD1 (6 bases). The read terminates 3 residues ahead of where the CDR3 ends, so the germline J gene completes it. From germline, CDR1 is SGHVS and CDR2 FNYEAQ. The CDR3 is 18 amino acids.

Comment on this clone: The read ends 3 residues before the CDR3 terminus; that terminus is restored from the germline J gene. The chain recombines TRBV7-9 with TRBJ2-2; D is unclear. This CDR3 region has 14 residues. The ends were cut back, 3 bases at V and 0 bases at J, with 5 bases in the middle. Germline V CDR1 and CDR2: SEHNR, FQNEAQ (reference sequence). The CDR3 sequence is CASSFFPNTGELFF. CDR3 bases read: TGTGCCAGCAGCTTCTTTCCGAACACCGGGGAG.

With respect to this clone: The CDR3 goes on 3 residues after the read ends, and that part is filled in from the germline J gene. The chain is built from TRBV14 and TRBJ1-2; D ambiguous. The CDR3 has 17 amino acids. Germline V gene data show CDR1 as SGHDN and CDR2 as FVKESK. This CDR3 reads CASSQGILRGGYYDYTF. The sequenced CDR3 bases are TGTGCCAGCAGCCAAGGGATTTTGCGGGGAGGCTACTACGAC.

In regard to this clone: Read sequence stops 3 residues before the CDR3 end, and the germline J gene provides the missing end. The chain uses TRBV12-3 or TRBV12-4 and TRBJ2-3; 10 nucleotides line up with TRBD2. This CDR3 is built from 16 residues. CDR3 DNA (partial): TGTGCCAGCAGTCCAGTGGGAAGCGGGGGGGTTTCGTCG. As protein: CASSPVGSGGVSS. In full, the CDR3 is CASSPVGSGGVSSQYF.

Notes on this clone: The sequenced fragment ends 3 residues before the CDR3 boundary, so the rest is inferred from the germline J gene. The same CDR3 is also encoded by other DNA sequences in this sample. The chain has TRBV5-1 and TRBJ1-3; D is undetermined. Germline V CDR1 and CDR2: SGHRS, YFSETQ. With 5 bases removed from V and 0 bases from J, the gap between germline ends came to 12 bases. The CDR3 consists of 15 residues. Incomplete CDR3 DNA: TGCGCCAGCAGATCCTCGGGGAGCTCTGGAAACACC. Its protein product is CASRSSGSSGNT. The complete CDR3 protein is CASRSSGSSGNTIYF.

On this clone: The read stops 3 residues short of the end of the CDR3; the missing end is completed from the germline J gene. This sample also contains other DNA sequences that code for the same CDR3. The chain is built from TRBV7-9 and TRBJ1-2, with 7 bases fitting TRBD1. Germline lookup yields CDR1 SEHNR and CDR2 FQNEAQ (reference sequence). The CDR3 spans 13 residues. The covered CDR3 bases are TGTGCCAGCAGCCGGGACAGCGAAGGCGGC. Its protein is CASSRDSEGG. The whole CDR3 reads CASSRDSEGGYTF.

Comment on this clone: The CDR3 goes on 3 residues after the read ends, and that part is filled in from the germline J gene. The V gene is TRBV24-1, the J gene TRBJ2-3; D call uncertain. The V gene's germline CDR1 is KGHDR and CDR2 SFDVKD. With 9 bases removed from V and 2 bases from J, the gap between germline ends came to 11 bases. The CDR3 is 13 amino acids. CDR3 amino acids: CATQARTTDTQYF. The DNA read from the CDR3 is TGTGCCACCCAAGCGAGAACCACAGATACG.

For this clone: The read ends 3 residues before the CDR3 terminus; that terminus is restored from the germline J gene. V gene TRBV7-2 combines with J gene TRBJ1-1, with 7 bases aligning to TRBD1. Germline assignment: CDR1 SGHTA and CDR2 FQGNSA. J was trimmed by 0 bases and V by 8 bases; bases with no gene match: 3. CDR3 length: 13 amino acids. CDR3 DNA (partial): TGTGCCAGCTCGACAGGGTTGAACACTGAA. Encoded protein: CASSTGLNTE. The entire CDR3 protein reads CASSTGLNTEAFF.

Details on this clone: The read terminates 3 residues before the CDR3 end, so the remaining end is supplied by the germline J gene. The chain joins TRBV11-2 to TRBJ2-7; a possible D gene is TRBD2 (6 bases). CDR1 is SGHAT, CDR2 FQNNGV, per germline. The CDR3 runs 14 residues. V was shortened by 2 bases and J by 1 base, with 9 bases between the two germline ends. Partial CDR3 DNA: TGTGCCAGCAGCTTATTCGGGGGTTCCTACGAG. Its translation is CASSLFGGSYE. The whole CDR3 protein is CASSLFGGSYEQYF.

The CDR3 loop is CATSDPRGHQETQYF. The covered CDR3 bases are TGTGCCACCAGTGATCCTAGGGGCCACCAAGAGACC. V gene TRBV24-1 combines with J gene TRBJ2-5; D possibly corresponds to TRBD1 (5 bases). The read halts 3 residues ahead of the CDR3 end, with the missing end drawn from the germline J gene. Trimming cost V 3 bases and J 0 bases, with 10 bases left between them. CDR1 and CDR2 from the germline V gene are KGHDR and SFDVKD. The CDR3 covers 15 residues.

Comment on this clone: The CDR3 end falls 3 residues outside the read, so it is completed with the germline J gene. The chain joins TRBV19 to TRBJ2-2, with 11 nucleotides matching TRBD2. This CDR3 has 16 amino acids. The ends lost 8 bases at V and 1 base at J; junction bases unmatched: 6. The germline V gene has CDR1 LNHDA and CDR2 SQIVND (reference sequence). The CDR3 is CASQGGLAGNTGELFF. The CDR3 DNA, read in part, is TGTGCCAGTCAAGGTGGACTAGCGGGGAACACCGGGGAG. The complete variable domain, with remaining parts taken from reference TRBV19 and TRBJ2-2, reads DGGITQSPKYLFRKEGQNVTLSCEQNLNHDAMYWYRQDPGQGLRLIYYSQIVNDFQKGDIAEGYSVSREKKESFPLTVTSAQKNPTAFYLCASQGGLAGNTGELFFGEGSRLTVL.

In the case of this clone: The read stops 3 residues short of the end of the CDR3; the missing end is completed from the germline J gene. The chain uses TRBV9 and TRBJ2-5; TRBD2 matches 12 bases. The V and J ends lost 3 bases and 6 bases, in that order; junction bases with no gene match: 6. In germline, CDR1 is SGDLS, CDR2 YYNGEE. The CDR3 length is 15 residues. The CDR3 sequence: CASSAGTSGRQTQYF. The covered CDR3 bases are TGTGCCAGCAGCGCAGGGACTAGCGGGCGCCAGACC. The entire variable domain, with the rest obtained from reference TRBV9 and TRBJ2-5, is as follows: DSGVTQTPKHLITATGQRVTLRCSPRSGDLSVYWYQQSLDQGLQFLIQYYNGEERAKGNILERFSAQQFPDLHSELNLSSLELGDSALYFCASSAGTSGRQTQYFGPGTRLLVL.

For this clone: The read terminates 3 residues before the CDR3 end, so the remaining end is supplied by the germline J gene. The chain recombines TRBV15 with TRBJ2-1; possible D gene TRBD2, 6 bases. The CDR3 extends over 14 amino acids. Trimming removed 3 bases from V and 9 bases from J, with 15 bases in between. Per the germline V gene, CDR1 is LNHNV and CDR2 is YYDKDF (reference sequence). CDR3 sequence: CATSSVGTLGEQFF. CDR3 DNA (partial): TGTGCCACCAGCAGTGTTGGGACTCTCGGTGAG. Together with reference TRBV15 and TRBJ2-1, the CDR3 gives the full variable domain: DAMVIQNPRYQVTQFGKPVTLSCSQTLNHNVMYWYQQKSSQAPKLLFHYYDKDFNNEADTPDNFQSRRPNTSFCFLDIRSPGLGDTAMYLCATSSVGTLGEQFFGPGTRLTVL.

Turning to this clone: The CDR3 extends 3 residues past the end of the read, so its final part is completed from the germline J gene. Other DNA sequences in this sample translate to the same CDR3. V usage is TRBV20-1 and J usage is TRBJ1-3, with 9 bases identical to TRBD1. With 4 bases clipped from V and 3 bases from J, the junction kept 4 bases outside the gene matches. Per germline, CDR1 DFQATT and CDR2 SNEGSKA (reference sequence). CDR3 length equals 14 residues. The sequenced CDR3 bases are TGCAGTGCTACGTCGACAGGGGGTGGAAACACC. It yields the protein CSATSTGGGNT. The whole CDR3 protein reads CSATSTGGGNTIYF.